By sample fraction, the clone carrying this T cell receptor (beta chain) is medium-sized. The sample originates from a study of spatial heterogeneity in lung cancer. Study as a whole: Alpha-chain sequences were consistently detected less often than beta-chain sequences.

Each CDR3 protein gets one entry after TCRdb re-called the 5' RACE reads with MiXCR. The table shows roughly 1,900 distinct CDR3 sequences, with more than 15% occurring only once. V dropped 4 bases and J dropped 0 bases, with 13 bases sitting between them. The germline CDR1 and CDR2 sequences are SGHTS and YDEGEE. CDR3 size: 15 residues. Time point indicated: sample taken at primary tumor resection. This chain connects TRBV5-8 to TRBJ1-1; no clear D gene. The receptor was isolated from a male donor with early-stage non-small cell lung cancer. The material was normal lung tissue next to the tumor, obtained at surgery. The CDR3 nucleotides read TGTGCCAGCAGCCCCCCCGGACTGTTGAACACTGAAGCTTTCTTT. Protein sequence: CASSPPGLLNTEAFF.